The 2 T cell receptor beta chains below were found in one sample sequenced in a study of cytomegalovirus exposure and HLA in healthy donors. Clones were sequenced by immunoSEQ multiplex PCR, and TCRdb holds only the in-frame ones, with some missing. The sample holds 100,000 to 150,000 clones; roughly 90% are singletons and the top ten take about 1.4%. The sequencing sample was made of PBMCs. The receptors originated from a man in his thirties or forties in good health and CMV-seronegative.

The genes are TRBV7-8 and TRBJ1-2, with D perhaps matching TRBD1 (6 bases). V was clipped by 1 base and J by 8 bases, with 14 bases between them. The germline V gene encodes CDR1 SGHVS and CDR2 FQNEAQ. This CDR3 region has 14 residues. In nucleotides, the CDR3 is TGTGCCAGCAGCTTAGAAAACAGGGTTGAAGGCTACACCTTC. This sequence encodes CASSLENRVEGYTF.

This clone appeared a single time. The chain carries TRBV30 and TRBJ2-7; 8 bases map to TRBD1. The germline CDR1 and CDR2 sequences are GTSNPN and SVGIG (reference sequence). The CDR3 has 13 amino acids. V dropped 2 bases and J dropped 2; count of bases not matched to a gene: 2. The CDR3 loop is CAWSSGQAYEQYF. In DNA, the CDR3 is TGTGCCTGGAGTTCGGGACAGGCCTACGAGCAGTACTTC.